These T cell receptor beta chains were read from a single sample in a study of T cells after yellow fever vaccination. TCRdb re-analysed the 5' RACE reads in MiXCR, keeping a single row per CDR3 protein. This sample carries 450,000 to 550,000 distinct CDR3 sequences, 19% of them seen once, and the ten largest clones take roughly 13%. The source material was PBMCs, sampled 15 days after the yellow fever booster vaccination. These receptors all stem from a man aged 25 to 45 who received the YFV17D yellow fever vaccine. CDR3s include the opening cysteine and the closing phenylalanine or tryptophan. A D gene is named only where the DNA matches it firmly. The listing skips clone size in some rows; elsewhere it reads once, few, many or a size class.

d_call: NA
j_call: TRBJ2-1
clone_size: NA
v_call: TRBV27
cdr3_nt: TGTGCCAGCAGTATAACTCCCCTCAATGAGCAGTTCTTC
cdr3_aa: CASSITPLNEQFF

d_call: NA
j_call: TRBJ1-4
clone_size: NA
v_call: TRBV10-2
cdr3_nt: TGCGCCAGCAGTGTTCTGACTAATGAAAAACTGTTTTTT
cdr3_aa: CASSVLTNEKLFF

d_call: NA
j_call: TRBJ2-5
clone_size: few
v_call: TRBV14
cdr3_nt: TGTGCCAGCAGCCAAGTGTTGGGGGGCCAACGACAAGAGACCCAGTACTTC
cdr3_aa: CASSQVLGGQRQETQYF

d_call: NA
j_call: TRBJ2-1
clone_size: NA
v_call: TRBV15
cdr3_nt: TGTGCCACCAGCAGAGAAGCCAGCTCCTACAATGAGCAGTTCTTC
cdr3_aa: CATSREASSYNEQFF

d_call: NA
j_call: TRBJ1-1
clone_size: NA
v_call: TRBV18
cdr3_nt: TGTGCCAGCGAACAGACAATGAACACTGAAGCTTTCTTT
cdr3_aa: CASEQTMNTEAFF

d_call: TRBD2
j_call: TRBJ2-1
clone_size: few
v_call: TRBV11-2
cdr3_nt: TGTGCCAGCAGCTTAGCGACTAGCGGGGGAACCAATGAGCAGTTCTTC
cdr3_aa: CASSLATSGGTNEQFF

d_call: NA
j_call: TRBJ2-7
clone_size: NA
v_call: TRBV5-1
cdr3_nt: TGCGCCAGCAGCTTAACGGGACCGACCTACGAGCAGTACTTC
cdr3_aa: CASSLTGPTYEQYF

d_call: NA
j_call: TRBJ2-7
clone_size: few
v_call: TRBV12-3/TRBV12-4
cdr3_nt: TGTGCCAGCAGTCCTTCGAGGTATGGGGCAGGCGATTCCTACGAGCAGTACTTC
cdr3_aa: CASSPSRYGAGDSYEQYF

d_call: NA
j_call: TRBJ2-7
clone_size: few
v_call: TRBV5-5
cdr3_nt: TGTGCCAGCAGCTTGGTGGTGGGATCCTTGACCGAGCAGTACTTC
cdr3_aa: CASSLVVGSLTEQYF

d_call: NA
j_call: TRBJ2-7
clone_size: NA
v_call: TRBV19
cdr3_nt: TGTGCCAGTAGCCGGACTACCTTAAACGAGCAGTACTTC
cdr3_aa: CASSRTTLNEQYF

d_call: TRBD2
j_call: TRBJ2-1
clone_size: many
v_call: TRBV12-3/TRBV12-4
cdr3_nt: TGTGCCAGCCGGCCTACAACTAGCGGGAGGATGGGTGAGCAGTTCTTC
cdr3_aa: CASRPTTSGRMGEQFF

d_call: TRBD2
j_call: TRBJ2-1
clone_size: many
v_call: TRBV20-1
cdr3_nt: TGCAGTGCTAGGGGCGGGACTAGCAATGGCAATGAGCAGTTCTTC
cdr3_aa: CSARGGTSNGNEQFF

d_call: NA
j_call: TRBJ1-5
clone_size: NA
v_call: TRBV19
cdr3_nt: TGTGCCAGTAGCATAATAGGCTCGCCGGGACAGCCCCAGCATTTT
cdr3_aa: CASSIIGSPGQPQHF

d_call: NA
j_call: TRBJ2-1
clone_size: NA
v_call: TRBV6-1
cdr3_nt: TGTGCCAGCAGTGGCACAGGGTTTCTGTACAATGAGCAGTTCTTC
cdr3_aa: CASSGTGFLYNEQFF

d_call: TRBD2
j_call: TRBJ2-7
clone_size: NA
v_call: TRBV27
cdr3_nt: TGTGCCAGCAGTTTGCGGCGGGAGGCCCTCTACGAGCAGTACTTC
cdr3_aa: CASSLRREALYEQYF

d_call: TRBD1
j_call: TRBJ2-3
clone_size: many
v_call: TRBV20-1
cdr3_nt: TGCAGTGCCTCCGGGACAGGTGGTACAGATACGCAGTATTTT
cdr3_aa: CSASGTGGTDTQYF

d_call: NA
j_call: TRBJ2-3
clone_size: NA
v_call: TRBV12-3/TRBV12-4
cdr3_nt: TGTGCCAGCAGTTTACAGCTCCTCGGAGATACGCAGTATTTT
cdr3_aa: CASSLQLLGDTQYF

d_call: NA
j_call: TRBJ1-2
clone_size: few
v_call: TRBV30
cdr3_nt: TGTGCCTGGAACCCAGGCTATGGCTACACCTTC
cdr3_aa: CAWNPGYGYTF

d_call: NA
j_call: TRBJ2-7
clone_size: NA
v_call: TRBV29-1
cdr3_nt: TGCTGCGACACCTACGAGCAGTACTTC
cdr3_aa: CCDTYEQYF

d_call: TRBD1
j_call: TRBJ1-6
clone_size: few
v_call: TRBV7-3
cdr3_nt: TGTGCCAGCAGCTTACAGGGGGGACATAATTCACCCCTCCACTTT
cdr3_aa: CASSLQGGHNSPLHF

d_call: TRBD2
j_call: TRBJ2-1
clone_size: NA
v_call: TRBV11-2
cdr3_nt: TGTGCCAGCAGCCGTAGAACAGCGGGAGTTATAATGGGCAATGAGCAGTTCTTC
cdr3_aa: CASSRRTAGVIMGNEQFF

d_call: TRBD2
j_call: TRBJ2-3
clone_size: once
v_call: TRBV29-1
cdr3_nt: TGCAGCGTGACTACAGCGGGAACCACAGATACGCAGTATTTT
cdr3_aa: CSVTTAGTTDTQYF

d_call: TRBD1
j_call: TRBJ2-7
clone_size: NA
v_call: TRBV18
cdr3_nt: TGTGCCAGCTCCGCACCGGGACAGTCCTACGAGCAGTACTTC
cdr3_aa: CASSAPGQSYEQYF

d_call: NA
j_call: TRBJ2-2
clone_size: NA
v_call: TRBV11-2
cdr3_nt: TGTGCCAGCAGCTTAGTTTCTCTAGACCTTAACACCGGGGAGCTGTTTTTT
cdr3_aa: CASSLVSLDLNTGELFF